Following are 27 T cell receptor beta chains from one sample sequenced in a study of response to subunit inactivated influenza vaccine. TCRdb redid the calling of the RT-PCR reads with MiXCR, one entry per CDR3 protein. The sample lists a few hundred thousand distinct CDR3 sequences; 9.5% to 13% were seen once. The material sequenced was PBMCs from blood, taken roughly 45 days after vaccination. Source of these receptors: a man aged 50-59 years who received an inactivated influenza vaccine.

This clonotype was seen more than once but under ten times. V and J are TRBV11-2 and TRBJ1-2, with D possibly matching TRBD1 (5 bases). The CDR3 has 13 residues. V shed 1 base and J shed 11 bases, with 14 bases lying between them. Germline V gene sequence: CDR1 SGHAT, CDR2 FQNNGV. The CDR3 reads CASSLVTRAAYTF. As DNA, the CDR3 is TGTGCCAGCAGCTTAGTTACCAGGGCCGCTTACACCTTC.

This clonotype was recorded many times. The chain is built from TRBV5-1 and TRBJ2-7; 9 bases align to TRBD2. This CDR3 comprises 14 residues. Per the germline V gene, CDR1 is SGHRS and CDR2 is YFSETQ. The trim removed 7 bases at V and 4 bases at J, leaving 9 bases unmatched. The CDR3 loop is CASRPFAGGYEQYF. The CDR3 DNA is TGCGCCAGCCGACCATTCGCGGGAGGGTACGAGCAGTACTTC.

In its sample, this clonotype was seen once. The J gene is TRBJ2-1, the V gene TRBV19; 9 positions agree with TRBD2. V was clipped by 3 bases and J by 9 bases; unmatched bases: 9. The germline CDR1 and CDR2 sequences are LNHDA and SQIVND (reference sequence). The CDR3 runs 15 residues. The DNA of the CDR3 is TGTGCCAGTAGTATCGGCGGGGGGGCCTTTAGTGAGCAGTTCTTC. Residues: CASSIGGGAFSEQFF.

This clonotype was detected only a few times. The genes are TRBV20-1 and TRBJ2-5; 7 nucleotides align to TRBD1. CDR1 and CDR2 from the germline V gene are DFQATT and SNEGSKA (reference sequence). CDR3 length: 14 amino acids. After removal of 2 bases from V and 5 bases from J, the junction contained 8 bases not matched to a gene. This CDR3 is CSARSWDSGETQYF. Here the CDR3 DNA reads TGCAGTGCTAGATCCTGGGACAGCGGCGAGACCCAGTACTTC.

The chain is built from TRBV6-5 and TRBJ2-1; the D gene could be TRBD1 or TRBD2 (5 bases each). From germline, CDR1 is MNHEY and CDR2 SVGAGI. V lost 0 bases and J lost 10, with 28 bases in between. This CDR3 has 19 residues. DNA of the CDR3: TGTGCCAGCAGTTACTCGACTCGACCCTTATTACAGGCGGGCAAAGAGCAGTTCTTC. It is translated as CASSYSTRPLLQAGKEQFF.

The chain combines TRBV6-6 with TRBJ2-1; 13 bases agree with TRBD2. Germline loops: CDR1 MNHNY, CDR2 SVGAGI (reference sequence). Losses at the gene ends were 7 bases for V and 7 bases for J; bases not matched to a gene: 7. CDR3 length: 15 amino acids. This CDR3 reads CASTTSGRRGNEQFF. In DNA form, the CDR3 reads TGTGCCAGCACGACTAGCGGGAGGAGGGGGAATGAGCAGTTCTTC.

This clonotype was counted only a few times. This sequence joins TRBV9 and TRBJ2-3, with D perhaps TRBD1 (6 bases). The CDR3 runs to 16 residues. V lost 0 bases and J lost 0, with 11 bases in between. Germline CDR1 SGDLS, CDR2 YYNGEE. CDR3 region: CASSVEGGRSTDTQYF. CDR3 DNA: TGTGCCAGCAGCGTAGAAGGGGGAAGGAGCACAGATACGCAGTATTTT.

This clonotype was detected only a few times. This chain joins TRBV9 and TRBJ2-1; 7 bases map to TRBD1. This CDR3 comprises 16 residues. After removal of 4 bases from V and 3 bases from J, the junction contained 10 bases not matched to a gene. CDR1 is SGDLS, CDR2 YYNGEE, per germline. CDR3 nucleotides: TGTGCCAGCAGCCCAGGGGCACAGGGGCGCTACAATGAGCAGTTCTTC. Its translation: CASSPGAQGRYNEQFF.

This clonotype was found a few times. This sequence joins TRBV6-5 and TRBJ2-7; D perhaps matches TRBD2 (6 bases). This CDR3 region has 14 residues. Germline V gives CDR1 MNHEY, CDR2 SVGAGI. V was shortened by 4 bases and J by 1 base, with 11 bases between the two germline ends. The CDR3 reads CASSFQRVSYEQYF. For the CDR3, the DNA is TGTGCCAGCAGTTTCCAGCGGGTGTCCTACGAGCAGTACTTC.

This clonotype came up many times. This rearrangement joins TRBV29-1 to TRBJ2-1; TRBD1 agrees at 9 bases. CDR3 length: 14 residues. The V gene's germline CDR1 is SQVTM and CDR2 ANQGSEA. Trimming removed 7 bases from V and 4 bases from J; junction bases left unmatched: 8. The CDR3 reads CSGRDRGLYNEQFF. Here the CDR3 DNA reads TGCAGCGGTCGCGACAGGGGGTTATACAATGAGCAGTTCTTC.

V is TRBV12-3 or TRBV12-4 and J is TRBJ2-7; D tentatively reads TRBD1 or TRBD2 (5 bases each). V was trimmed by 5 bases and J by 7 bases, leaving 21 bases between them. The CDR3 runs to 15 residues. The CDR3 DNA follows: TGTGCCAGCAGTCCCTCCGGGACGGCGGTCGTGGAGCAGTACTTC. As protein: CASSPSGTAVVEQYF.

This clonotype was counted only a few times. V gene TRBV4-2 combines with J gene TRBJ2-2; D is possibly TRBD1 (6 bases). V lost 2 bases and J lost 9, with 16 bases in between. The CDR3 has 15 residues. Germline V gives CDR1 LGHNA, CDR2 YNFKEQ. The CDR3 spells CASSQTNRALRELFF. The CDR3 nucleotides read TGTGCCAGCAGCCAAACTAACAGGGCTTTGAGGGAGCTGTTTTTT.

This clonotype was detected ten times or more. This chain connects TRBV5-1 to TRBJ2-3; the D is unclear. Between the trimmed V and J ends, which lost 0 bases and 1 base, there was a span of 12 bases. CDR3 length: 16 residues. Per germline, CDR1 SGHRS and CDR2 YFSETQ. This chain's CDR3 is CASSLGAQRGTDTQYF. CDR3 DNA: TGCGCCAGCAGCTTGGGGGCCCAGCGAGGCACAGATACGCAGTATTTT.

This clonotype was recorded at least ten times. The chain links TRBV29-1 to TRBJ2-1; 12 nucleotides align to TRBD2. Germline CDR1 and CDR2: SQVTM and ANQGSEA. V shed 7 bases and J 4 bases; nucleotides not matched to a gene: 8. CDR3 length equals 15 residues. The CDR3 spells CSAGELAGGYNEQFF. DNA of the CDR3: TGCAGCGCCGGTGAACTAGCGGGAGGATACAATGAGCAGTTCTTC.

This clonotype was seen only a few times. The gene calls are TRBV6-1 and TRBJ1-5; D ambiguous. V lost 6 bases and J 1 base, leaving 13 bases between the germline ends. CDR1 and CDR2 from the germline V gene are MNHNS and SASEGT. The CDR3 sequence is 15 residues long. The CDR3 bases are TGTGCCAGCAGCCTCCCTCCGGTGAGCAATCAGCCCCAGCATTTT. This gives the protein CASSLPPVSNQPQHF.

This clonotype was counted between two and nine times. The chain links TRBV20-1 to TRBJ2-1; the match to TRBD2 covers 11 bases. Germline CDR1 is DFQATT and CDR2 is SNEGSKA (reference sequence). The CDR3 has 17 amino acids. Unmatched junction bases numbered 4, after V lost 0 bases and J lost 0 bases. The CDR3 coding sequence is TGCAGTGCTAGAGATGATACTAGCGGGAGCTCCTACAATGAGCAGTTCTTC. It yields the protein CSARDDTSGSSYNEQFF.

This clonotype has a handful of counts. This CDR3 reads CTVSGGKTEAFF. CDR3 coding DNA: TGTACCGTTAGCGGAGGGAAGACTGAAGCTTTCTTT. The rearrangement links TRBV28 to TRBJ1-1, with unresolved D. Germline CDR1 and CDR2: MDHEN and SYDVKM. The CDR3 runs to 12 residues.

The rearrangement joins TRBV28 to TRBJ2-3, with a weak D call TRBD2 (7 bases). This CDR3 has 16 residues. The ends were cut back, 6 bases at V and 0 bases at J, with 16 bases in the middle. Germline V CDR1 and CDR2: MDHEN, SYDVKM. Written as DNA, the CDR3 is TGTGCCAGCAGAGAAACTAGCGACAGGAGCACAGATACGCAGTATTTT. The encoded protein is CASRETSDRSTDTQYF.

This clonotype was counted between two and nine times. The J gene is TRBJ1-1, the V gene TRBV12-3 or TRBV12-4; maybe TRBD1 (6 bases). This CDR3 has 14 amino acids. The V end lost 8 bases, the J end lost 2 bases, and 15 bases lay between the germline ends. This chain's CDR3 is CASQGGGPNTEAFF. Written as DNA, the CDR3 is TGTGCCAGCCAAGGGGGGGGGCCCAACACTGAAGCTTTCTTT.

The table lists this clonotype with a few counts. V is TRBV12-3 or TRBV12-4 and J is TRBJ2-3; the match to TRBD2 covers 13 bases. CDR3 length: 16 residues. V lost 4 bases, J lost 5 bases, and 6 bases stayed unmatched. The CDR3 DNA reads TGTGCCAGCAGTTCTTCACTAGCGGGAGGGGTAGATACGCAGTATTTT. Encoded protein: CASSSSLAGGVDTQYF.

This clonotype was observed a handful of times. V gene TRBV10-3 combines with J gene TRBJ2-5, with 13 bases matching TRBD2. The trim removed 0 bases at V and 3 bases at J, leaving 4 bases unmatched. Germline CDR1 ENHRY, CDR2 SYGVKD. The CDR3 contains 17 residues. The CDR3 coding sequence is TGTGCCATCAGTGAGTCGACTAGCGGGGGGTCGAAAGAGACCCAGTACTTC. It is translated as CAISESTSGGSKETQYF.

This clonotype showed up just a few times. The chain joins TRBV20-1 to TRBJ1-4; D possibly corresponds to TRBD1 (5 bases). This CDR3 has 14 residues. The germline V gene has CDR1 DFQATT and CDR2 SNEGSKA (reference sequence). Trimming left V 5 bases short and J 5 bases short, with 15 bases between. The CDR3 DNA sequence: TGCAGTGCTTCCAGGCGACAGCCGAATGAAAAACTGTTTTTT. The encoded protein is CSASRRQPNEKLFF.

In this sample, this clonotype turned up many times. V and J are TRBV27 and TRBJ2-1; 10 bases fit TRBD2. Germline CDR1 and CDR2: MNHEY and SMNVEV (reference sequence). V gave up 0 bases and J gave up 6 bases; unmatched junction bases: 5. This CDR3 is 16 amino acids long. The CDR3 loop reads CASSLSLAGAFNEQFF. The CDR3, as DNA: TGTGCCAGCAGTTTATCGCTAGCGGGGGCCTTCAATGAGCAGTTCTTC.

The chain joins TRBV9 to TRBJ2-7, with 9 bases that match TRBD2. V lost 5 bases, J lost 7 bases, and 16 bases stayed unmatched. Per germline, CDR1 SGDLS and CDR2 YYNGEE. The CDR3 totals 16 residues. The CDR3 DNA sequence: TGTGCCAGCAGTATTAGCGGGAGCCCTTTGATGGGGGAGCAGTACTTC. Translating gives CASSISGSPLMGEQYF. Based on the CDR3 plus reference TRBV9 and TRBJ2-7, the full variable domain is DSGVTQTPKHLITATGQRVTLRCSPRSGDLSVYWYQQSLDQGLQFLIQYYNGEERAKGNILERFSAQQFPDLHSELNLSSLELGDSALYFCASSISGSPLMGEQYFGPGTRLTVT.

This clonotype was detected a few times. CDR3 nucleotide sequence: TGTGCCAGCAAACTCGGGCAGGGGAACACTGAAGCTTTCTTT. Translation: CASKLGQGNTEAFF. This chain connects TRBV27 to TRBJ1-1, with a tentative D call TRBD1 (5 bases). The V end was cut by 7 bases, the J end by 1 base, with 13 bases between. CDR1 MNHEY and CDR2 SMNVEV come from the germline V gene (reference sequence). The CDR3 consists of 14 residues.

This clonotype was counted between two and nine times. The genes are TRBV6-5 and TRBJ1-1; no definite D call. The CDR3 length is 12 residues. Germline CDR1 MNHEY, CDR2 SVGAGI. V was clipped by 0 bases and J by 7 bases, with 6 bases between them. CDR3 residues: CASSYSRGEAFF. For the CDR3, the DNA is TGTGCCAGCAGTTACTCGCGGGGTGAAGCTTTCTTT.

CDR3 DNA sequence: TGTGCCAGCAGCTCATGGACAGGGGACAACACTGAAGCTTTCTTT. This translates into CASSSWTGDNTEAFF. V gene TRBV5-4 combines with J gene TRBJ1-1; the match to TRBD1 covers 9 bases. There are 15 residues in the CDR3. The V gene end was trimmed by 3 bases and the J gene end by 2 bases; junction bases not matched to a gene: 5. Germline V lookup: CDR1 SGHNT, CDR2 YYREEE (reference sequence).